What follows are 22 T cell receptor beta chains derived from one specimen sequenced in a study of cytomegalovirus exposure and HLA in healthy donors. The PCR was carried out with 60 Vbeta primers and 13 Jbeta primers. Assay used: immunoSEQ multiplex PCR; TCRdb lists only in-frame clones, some missing. The table records some 130,000 clones, around three quarters of them present only once. The sample comprised PBMCs. The receptors stem from a woman between 55 and 75 years old in good health and CMV-seropositive.

The rearrangement joins TRBV9 to TRBJ2-1; D is ambiguous. The length of the CDR3 is 14 residues. Trimming took off 4 bases at V and 0 bases at J, with 8 bases between the two ends. Germline CDR1 reads SGDLS; CDR2 reads YYNGEE. CDR3 in DNA: TGTGCCAGCAGCCCTAAAAGCTCCTACAATGAGCAGTTCTTC. Amino acids: CASSPKSSYNEQFF.

CDR3 coding DNA: TGTGCCTGGAGCGATTGGGACAATCTCAGATACACCATATATTTT. It codes for CAWSDWDNLRYTIYF. The chain carries TRBV30 and TRBJ1-3, with D perhaps TRBD1 (6 bases). Trimming took 3 bases from V and 8 from J, leaving 20 bases between them. The CDR3 consists of 15 residues. Germline V gene data show CDR1 as GTSNPN and CDR2 as SVGIG (reference sequence).

Only a few counts were recorded for this clone. The chain couples TRBV28 to TRBJ2-5, with D possibly TRBD2 on 6 matching bases. The CDR3 has 14 residues. V was trimmed by 4 bases and J by 2 bases, leaving 11 bases between them. CDR1 MDHEN and CDR2 SYDVKM come from the germline V gene. CDR3 sequence (DNA): TGTGCCAGCAGTTACCCGGGACTTCAAGAGACCCAGTACTTC. Residues: CASSYPGLQETQYF.

The genes are TRBV9 and TRBJ2-1; D is perhaps TRBD2 (5 bases). The ends were cut back, 9 bases at V and 4 bases at J, with 14 bases in the middle. In germline, CDR1 is SGDLS, CDR2 YYNGEE. The CDR3 runs 13 residues. The CDR3 sequence is CATSRGKYNEQFF. CDR3 DNA sequence: TGTGCCACGTCCCGAGGGAAATACAATGAGCAGTTCTTC.

As regards this clone: Other DNA sequences in this sample translate to the same CDR3. The chain uses TRBV18 and TRBJ1-2, with D perhaps TRBD1 (6 bases). The CDR3 sequence is 12 residues long. The germline V gene has CDR1 KGHSH and CDR2 LQKENI. The V and J ends lost 3 bases and 4 bases respectively, with 6 bases between them. CDR3 DNA: TGTGCCAGCTCACCGGACAGCTATGGCTACACCTTC. It codes for CASSPDSYGYTF.

This clone was detected only a few times. The genes are TRBV5-6 and TRBJ1-6; 9 nucleotides match TRBD1. The germline CDR1 and CDR2 sequences are SGHDT and YYEEEE. The CDR3 totals 15 residues. V trimming: 4 bases; J trimming: 6 bases; junction bases outside the gene matches: 5. CDR3 sequence: CASSGPGQGNSPLHF. Here the CDR3 DNA reads TGTGCCAGCAGCGGACCGGGACAGGGTAATTCACCCCTCCACTTT.

The rearrangement uses TRBV6-4 and TRBJ2-3; 10 nucleotides agree with TRBD2. This CDR3 contains 14 residues. V lost 3 bases, J lost 6 bases, and 3 bases stayed unmatched. The germline V gene has CDR1 MRHNA and CDR2 SNTAGT. CDR3 region: CASSESSGSDTQYF. CDR3 DNA: TGTGCCAGCAGTGAATCTAGCGGGAGTGATACGCAGTATTTT.

The chain joins TRBV6-5 to TRBJ1-3, with a possible D match to TRBD1 (5 bases). The V gene lost 6 bases and the J gene lost 4 bases, with 10 bases spanning the gap. This CDR3 is built from 13 residues. Germline V CDR1 and CDR2: MNHEY, SVGAGI. The CDR3 nucleotides are TGTGCCAGCAGAAGGGGTTCCGGAAACACCATATATTTT. Translation gives CASRRGSGNTIYF.

The chain recombines TRBV7-6 with TRBJ2-6; 11 nucleotides line up with TRBD2. CDR3 length equals 18 residues. After removal of 5 bases from V and 3 bases from J, the junction contained 9 bases not matched to a gene. Germline V gene sequence: CDR1 SGHVS, CDR2 FNYEAQ. The CDR3 DNA is TGTGCCAGCAGCCCCGAAACTAGCGGGAGTTATGGGGCCAACGTCCTGACTTTC. Translating gives CASSPETSGSYGANVLTF.

This clone has more than one count but fewer than ten. This chain uses TRBV6-5 with TRBJ1-1; 7 positions match TRBD1. The CDR3 is made up of 12 amino acids. V was pared by 6 bases and J by 7 bases, with 5 bases of the junction left unmatched. Germline CDR1 reads MNHEY; CDR2 reads SVGAGI. CDR3 DNA: TGTGCCAGCAGCCAGGGACAGCTTGAAGCTTTCTTT. Amino acid sequence: CASSQGQLEAFF.

This clone has just a few counts. The chain couples TRBV5-1 to TRBJ2-1, with 8 bases matching TRBD1. Germline-derived CDR1 and CDR2 are SGHRS and YFSETQ. The length of the CDR3 is 15 residues. Trimming took 6 bases from V and 9 from J; bases not matched to a gene: 14. In DNA form, the CDR3 reads TGCGCCAGCACCACCCCCGGGACAGGTAAGGGTGAGCAGTTCTTC. Translating it yields CASTTPGTGKGEQFF.

V usage is TRBV11-2 and J usage is TRBJ2-3; no clear D. Germline assignment: CDR1 SGHAT and CDR2 FQNNGV. The CDR3 totals 12 residues. Trimming removed 2 bases at V and 5 bases at J, with 5 bases between. In DNA, the CDR3 is TGTGCCAGCAGCTTATCCGGAGATACGCAGTATTTT. This translates into CASSLSGDTQYF.

The chain has TRBV6-5 and TRBJ2-5; 12 bases are a match to TRBD2. From germline, CDR1 is MNHEY and CDR2 SVGAGI. There are 15 residues in the CDR3. Germline trimming cut 4 bases from V and 1 base from J; bases unmatched to any gene: 1. The DNA for the CDR3 is TGTGCCAGCAGTTCGACTAGCGGGAGCCAAGAGACCCAGTACTTC. Translating it yields CASSSTSGSQETQYF.

The chain uses TRBV29-1 and TRBJ1-2; D call uncertain. CDR1 is SQVTM, CDR2 ANQGSEA, per germline. The CDR3 consists of 9 residues. Trimming took 7 bases from V and 8 from J, leaving 8 bases between them. This CDR3 is CSATEGYTF. The CDR3 nucleotides read TGCAGCGCGACTGAAGGCTACACCTTC.

The chain combines TRBV5-1 with TRBJ1-2; 9 bases line up with TRBD1. This CDR3 is built from 14 residues. CDR1 and CDR2 (germline): SGHRS, YFSETQ. Trimming cost V 4 bases and J 8 bases; bases outside gene matches: 9. The CDR3 sequence: CASSPTGGARGYTF. DNA of the CDR3: TGCGCCAGCAGCCCCACAGGGGGCGCAAGGGGCTACACCTTC.

The chain carries TRBV6-5 and TRBJ1-1; TRBD1 matches at 7 bases. The V and J ends lost 5 bases and 1 base, in that order; junction bases with no gene match: 7. Germline CDR1 MNHEY, CDR2 SVGAGI. This CDR3 has 15 residues. CDR3 DNA: TGTGCCAGCAGTGACTGGGGACAGACGAACACTGAAGCTTTCTTT. It translates to CASSDWGQTNTEAFF.

The count of this clone is one. The chain is built from TRBV25-1 and TRBJ2-1; D is perhaps TRBD2 (5 bases). V was shortened by 1 base and J by 7 bases, with 14 bases between the two germline ends. This CDR3 has 15 residues. The V gene's germline CDR1 is MGHDK and CDR2 SYGVNS. The CDR3: CASSELKGVENEQFF. The CDR3 nucleotides are TGTGCCAGCAGTGAATTAAAGGGAGTCGAGAATGAGCAGTTCTTC.

This clone was seen only a few times. V gene TRBV19 combines with J gene TRBJ2-1, with a weak D call TRBD1 (7 bases). The V and J ends lost 7 bases and 3 bases respectively, with 19 bases between them. CDR1 and CDR2 from the germline V gene are LNHDA and SQIVND (reference sequence). The CDR3 has 16 residues. The CDR3: CASTPGGGALYNEQFF. DNA of the CDR3: TGTGCCAGTACCCCTGGAGGGGGCGCTCTCTACAATGAGCAGTTCTTC.

V gene TRBV7-2 combines with J gene TRBJ1-4; D not certain. The CDR3 sequence is 13 residues long. CDR1 and CDR2 from the germline V gene are SGHTA and FQGNSA. Trimming left V 3 bases short and J 7 bases short, with 9 bases between. Here the CDR3 DNA reads TGTGCCAGCAGCTTGGGCAGTATTGAAAAACTGTTTTTT. Translated, it gives CASSLGSIEKLFF.

This clone appeared once. The CDR3 DNA is TGTGCCAGCAGCTTAGCGCTAAGACGCAGGGGGATTGTAGATACGCAGTATTTT. It specifies CASSLALRRRGIVDTQYF. The chain carries TRBV7-9 and TRBJ2-3, with 7 positions matching TRBD1. Germline loops: CDR1 SEHNR, CDR2 FQNEAQ (reference sequence). Trimming cost V 0 bases and J 5 bases; bases outside gene matches: 14. This CDR3 region has 18 residues.

This chain joins TRBV27 and TRBJ1-2; perhaps TRBD1 as D (6 bases). There are 14 residues in the CDR3. V was cut by 2 bases and J by 7 bases, with 14 bases left in between. Germline assignment: CDR1 MNHEY and CDR2 SMNVEV (reference sequence). This chain's CDR3 is CASSLDGTSTGYTF. Written as DNA, the CDR3 is TGTGCCAGCAGTTTAGACGGGACATCTACTGGCTACACCTTC.

J is TRBJ2-3 and V is TRBV2, with 10 bases identical to TRBD2. CDR3 length: 15 amino acids. V lost 2 bases and J lost 5; bases outside the gene matches: 4. Looked up from germline, CDR1 is SNHLY and CDR2 is FYNNEI. CDR3 sequence (DNA): TGTGCCAGCAGTGAACCAGCGGGAGGGGTAGATACGCAGTATTTT. Its protein product is CASSEPAGGVDTQYF.